The rows below give T cell receptor beta chains drawn from one sample of a study of T cell repertoires in cytomegalovirus infection. Each CDR3 protein gets one entry after TCRdb re-called the reads with MiXCR. This table holds 450,000 to 600,000 distinct CDR3 sequences, roughly 34% found once. No antigen has been identified for these receptors. The sample was cultured PBMCs, taken from culture after CMV antigen stimulation. The receptors shown here come from a human donor in good health (CMV status not recorded). Some clones in this sample may be carry-over from other donors' samples. The CDR3 runs from the conserved cysteine through the conserved F or W. A D gene is named only where the DNA matches it firmly. Size values are once, few and many counts, or a class for expanded clones, and some rows have none.

D,V,J,size,CDR3,DNA
NA,TRBV4-1,TRBJ1-2,few,CASSQESSLGFGYTF,TGCGCCAGCAGCCAAGAGTCTTCTTTAGGCTTTGGCTACACCTTC
NA,TRBV12-3/TRBV12-4,TRBJ1-1,few,CASRRTWGTEAFF,TGTGCCAGCAGGCGGACCTGGGGCACTGAAGCTTTCTTT
TRBD2,TRBV12-3/TRBV12-4,TRBJ2-2,NA,CASTSRGLAGADTGELFF,TGTGCCAGCACCTCAAGAGGGCTAGCGGGAGCGGACACCGGGGAGCTGTTTTTT
NA,TRBV6-5,TRBJ2-3,few,CASSYSSYPVLADTQYF,TGTGCCAGCAGTTACTCGTCGTACCCGGTTCTCGCAGATACGCAGTATTTT
NA,TRBV7-2,TRBJ2-1,few,CASSLDGGSSYNEQFF,TGTGCCAGCAGCTTAGATGGCGGATCCTCCTACAATGAGCAGTTCTTC
TRBD2,TRBV19,TRBJ2-1,few,CASSSLAESNEQFF,TGTGCCAGTAGTTCCCTAGCGGAGTCTAATGAGCAGTTCTTC
TRBD1,TRBV5-1,TRBJ1-2,NA,CASSLVSDRGSGYTF,TGCGCCAGCAGCTTGGTATCGGACAGGGGTTCTGGCTACACCTTC
TRBD1,TRBV2,TRBJ1-1,NA,CAIPDRVNTEAFF,TGTGCCATACCGGACAGGGTGAACACTGAAGCTTTCTTT
TRBD1,TRBV9,TRBJ2-6,few,CASRPQGSGANVLTF,TGTGCCAGCAGACCACAGGGGTCTGGGGCCAACGTCCTGACTTTC
TRBD1,TRBV7-2,TRBJ2-3,many,CASSSGQGGSDTQYF,TGTGCCAGCAGCTCCGGACAGGGGGGGTCAGATACGCAGTATTTT
NA,TRBV4-1,TRBJ2-5,few,CASSQTADSQETQYF,TGTGCCAGCAGCCAAACAGCGGACTCCCAAGAGACCCAGTACTTC
NA,TRBV11-3,TRBJ2-5,NA,CASSLIAAYQETQYF,TGTGCCAGCAGCTTAATAGCAGCTTACCAAGAGACCCAGTACTTC
NA,TRBV20-1,TRBJ1-1,NA,CSARAELEAEAFF,TGCAGCGCCCGAGCTGAGCTGGAGGCTGAAGCTTTCTTT
NA,TRBV6-2/TRBV6-3,TRBJ2-3,NA,CATTGRVFSTDTQYF,TGTGCCACGACCGGCAGGGTGTTTTCGACAGATACGCAGTATTTT
NA,TRBV7-2,TRBJ2-4,few,CASSLPATPSIQYF,TGTGCCAGCAGCCTCCCCGCCACCCCTTCCATTCAGTACTTC
TRBD2,TRBV6-6,TRBJ2-1,few,CASSYYSGVEQFF,TGTGCCAGCAGTTACTATAGCGGGGTTGAGCAGTTCTTC
TRBD2,TRBV5-1,TRBJ2-1,NA,CASSLTSDEQFF,TGCGCCAGCAGCCTAACTAGCGATGAGCAGTTCTTC
NA,TRBV6-6,TRBJ2-2,NA,CASSYSSTPNTGELFF,TGTGCCAGCAGTTACTCGAGTACACCGAACACCGGGGAGCTGTTTTTT
TRBD2,TRBV24-1,TRBJ2-3,few,CATSDYVAGETDTQYF,TGTGCCACCAGTGATTACGTAGCGGGAGAAACAGATACGCAGTATTTT
NA,TRBV6-5,TRBJ1-1,NA,CASSFSPGQKNTEAFF,TGTGCCAGCAGCTTCTCTCCGGGACAAAAGAACACTGAAGCTTTCTTT
NA,TRBV18,TRBJ1-1,few,CASSLNGGETEAFF,TGTGCCAGCTCACTTAACGGGGGGGAGACTGAAGCTTTCTTT
TRBD2,TRBV7-8,TRBJ2-1,NA,CASSGENWNSGRRQSYNEQFF,TGTGCCAGCAGCGGGGAAAATTGGAATAGCGGGAGGCGTCAGTCCTACAATGAGCAGTTCTTC
TRBD2,TRBV9,TRBJ2-5,NA,CASSVGVSGRAGPETQYF,TGTGCCAGCAGCGTAGGAGTTAGCGGGAGGGCCGGGCCAGAGACCCAGTACTTC
NA,TRBV7-2,TRBJ2-7,NA,CASSLDMAYSRQYF,TGTGCCAGCAGCCTGGACATGGCGTACTCTAGGCAGTACTTC
TRBD1,TRBV28,TRBJ2-3,once,CASSSTGGADTQYF,TGTGCCAGCAGCTCAACAGGGGGCGCGGATACGCAGTATTTT
NA,TRBV7-9,TRBJ1-2,NA,CASSPTIVFAYGYTF,TGTGCCAGCAGCCCAACGATAGTCTTCGCCTATGGCTACACCTTC
TRBD2,TRBV12-3/TRBV12-4,TRBJ2-3,NA,CARSWVSGTTDTQYF,TGTGCCCGCAGTTGGGTTAGCGGGACCACAGATACGCAGTATTTT
NA,TRBV6-2/TRBV6-3,TRBJ2-1,NA,CASSSSQGPLNEQFF,TGTGCCAGCAGTTCGTCACAGGGACCCCTAAATGAGCAGTTCTTC
NA,TRBV7-9,TRBJ2-2,NA,CASSKTDDTGELFF,TGTGCCAGCAGCAAGACAGACGACACCGGGGAGCTGTTTTTT
NA,TRBV19,TRBJ2-3,many,CASKGRNTQYF,TGTGCCAGTAAGGGTAGGAATACGCAGTATTTT
NA,TRBV7-2,TRBJ1-2,NA,CASSAPRGGGDYGYTF,TGTGCCAGCAGCGCCCCTAGGGGGGGGGGAGACTATGGCTACACCTTC
NA,TRBV7-2,TRBJ2-3,NA,CASSFRALSTDTQYF,TGTGCCAGCAGCTTTCGGGCCTTATCCACAGATACGCAGTATTTT
TRBD1,TRBV28,TRBJ2-7,NA,CASSAIPLGQVYYEQYF,TGTGCCAGCAGTGCGATCCCTCTTGGACAGGTTTACTACGAGCAGTACTTC
NA,TRBV19,TRBJ1-3,NA,CASSIEVSGNTIYF,TGTGCCAGTAGTATCGAGGTCTCTGGAAACACCATATATTTT
NA,TRBV7-2,TRBJ2-1,many,CASSETPGPVNEQFF,TGTGCCAGCAGCGAGACCCCGGGACCCGTCAATGAGCAGTTCTTC
NA,TRBV5-1,TRBJ2-3,NA,CASSLVGDGLDTQYF,TGCGCCAGCAGCTTGGTTGGCGACGGATTAGATACGCAGTATTTT
NA,TRBV12-3/TRBV12-4,TRBJ2-3,NA,CASSSRESDTQYF,TGTGCCAGCAGTTCCAGGGAGTCAGATACGCAGTATTTT